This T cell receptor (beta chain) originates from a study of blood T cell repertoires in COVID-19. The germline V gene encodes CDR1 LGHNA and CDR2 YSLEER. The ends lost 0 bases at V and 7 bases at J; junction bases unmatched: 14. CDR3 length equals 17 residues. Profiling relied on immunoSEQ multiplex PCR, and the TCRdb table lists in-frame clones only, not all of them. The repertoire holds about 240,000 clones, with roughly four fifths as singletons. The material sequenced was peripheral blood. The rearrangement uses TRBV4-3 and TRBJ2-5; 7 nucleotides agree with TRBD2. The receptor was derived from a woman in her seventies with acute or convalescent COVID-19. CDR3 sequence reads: CASSQDLGTTLSGTQYF. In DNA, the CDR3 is TGCGCCAGCAGCCAAGATCTGGGGACTACCCTTTCTGGGACCCAGTACTTC.